Listed below are T cell receptor beta chains from one sample, sequenced in a study of CD8 T cells in Susac syndrome. MiXCR was run by TCRdb on the immunoSEQ multiplex PCR reads, yielding one entry per CDR3 protein. The sample includes about 140,000 distinct CDR3 sequences, 95% of them seen just once. The specimen was CD4+ T cells from PBMCs. The source is a human donor with Susac syndrome. The CDR3 runs from the conserved cysteine through the conserved F or W. The D gene is left open where the match is weak. Only some rows state a clone size, as once, few, many or a class for expanded clones.

>TRBD1|TRBJ2-2|-|TRBV4-1
CASRPGQGPTGELFF
TGCGCCAGCAGACCCGGACAGGGGCCCACCGGGGAGCTGTTTTTT
>-|TRBJ2-5|-|TRBV29-1
CSVGTYQETQYF
TGCAGCGTGGGGACGTATCAAGAGACCCAGTACTTC
>TRBD2|TRBJ2-1|-|TRBV12-3/TRBV12-4
CASRREGDEQFF
TGTGCCAGCAGGCGGGAGGGGGATGAGCAGTTCTTC
>TRBD2|TRBJ2-5|few|TRBV7-2
CASSSSRLAGGLYF
TGTGCCAGCAGCTCCAGCCGACTAGCGGGAGGGTTGTACTTC
>-|TRBJ2-2|-|TRBV29-1
CSVEDHSTSLFF
TGCAGCGTTGAAGATCACTCGACCTCGCTGTTTTTT
>-|TRBJ2-7|once|TRBV18
CASSPDSEQYF
TGTGCCAGCTCACCGGACTCCGAGCAGTACTTC
>-|TRBJ1-5|-|TRBV25-1
CATPRRDLSNQPQHF
TGTGCCACCCCGAGGCGGGACCTTAGCAATCAGCCCCAGCATTTT
>TRBD1|TRBJ2-7|once|TRBV5-1
CASSLEPDREGRF
TGCGCCAGCAGCTTGGAACCCGACAGGGAAGGGCGCTTC
>-|TRBJ1-5|-|TRBV29-1
CSGQIRSSNQPQHF
TGCAGCGGACAGATCAGAAGTAGCAATCAGCCCCAGCATTTT
>-|TRBJ1-4|once|TRBV27
CASSLSGAGEKLFF
TGTGCCAGCAGTTTATCAGGGGCGGGGGAAAAACTGTTTTTT
>-|TRBJ1-4|-|TRBV5-4
CASHQGPNEKLFF
TGTGCCAGCCATCAGGGACCTAATGAAAAACTGTTTTTT
>-|TRBJ1-5|-|TRBV20-1
CSASRTAHLNQPQHF
TGCAGTGCTAGCCGGACAGCACACCTAAATCAGCCCCAGCATTTT
>-|TRBJ1-3|-|TRBV3-1
CASSQAGVQFSGNTIYF
TGTGCCAGCAGCCAAGCAGGGGTGCAGTTCTCTGGAAACACCATATATTTT
>TRBD2|TRBJ2-5|-|TRBV20-1
CSAPLAGRQETQYF
TGCAGTGCCCCACTAGCGGGAAGGCAAGAGACCCAGTACTTC